The clone carrying this T cell receptor beta chain was detected only a few times. The CDR3 contains 14 residues. V gave up 5 bases and J gave up 7 bases; unmatched junction bases: 5. From germline, CDR1 is LNHDA and CDR2 SQIVND (reference sequence). The sample comes from a study of blood T cell repertoires in COVID-19. Study information: From the United States, Italy and Spain came samples of acute and convalescent COVID-19. In each case, the material was cDNA or gDNA derived from T cells, B-cell-depleted T cells, or PBMCs.

In the study's own analysis: Reference gene primer amplification in the assay estimated nucleated cell counts. The repertoire was sequenced with immunoSEQ multiplex PCR; TCRdb's copy has only in-frame clones and lacks some. V and J calls and clone size are those listed in that table; D and trimming were worked out from the DNA. The sample lists 300,000 to 400,000 clones, roughly 85% occurring once. The receptor was isolated from a human donor in a cohort sampled during active COVID-19. Sequencing was performed on peripheral blood. The chain uses TRBV19 and TRBJ1-5; 10 nucleotides align to TRBD1. Here the CDR3 DNA reads TGTGCCAGTAGTCCGGGACAGGGGACCCAGCCCCAGCATTTT. It translates to CASSPGQGTQPQHF. The entire variable domain, with the rest obtained from reference TRBV19 and TRBJ1-5, is as follows: DGGITQSPKYLFRKEGQNVTLSCEQNLNHDAMYWYRQDPGQGLRLIYYSQIVNDFQKGDIAEGYSVSREKKESFPLTVTSAQKNPTAFYLCASSPGQGTQPQHFGDGTRLSIL.